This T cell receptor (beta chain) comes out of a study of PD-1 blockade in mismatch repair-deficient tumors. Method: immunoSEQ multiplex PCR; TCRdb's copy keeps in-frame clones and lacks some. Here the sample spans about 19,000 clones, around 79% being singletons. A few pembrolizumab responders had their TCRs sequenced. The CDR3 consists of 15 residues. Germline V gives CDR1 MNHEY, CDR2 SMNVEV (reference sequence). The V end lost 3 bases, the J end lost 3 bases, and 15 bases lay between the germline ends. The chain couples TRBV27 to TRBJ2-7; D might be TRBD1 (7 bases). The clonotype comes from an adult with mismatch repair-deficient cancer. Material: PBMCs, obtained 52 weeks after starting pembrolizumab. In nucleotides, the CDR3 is TGTGCCAGCAGTTTGGCAGGGGGGCCCTTCTACGAGCAGTACTTC. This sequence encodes CASSLAGGPFYEQYF.